A single sample is the source of the 27 T cell receptor beta chains below, sequenced in a study of Ad26.COV2.S vaccination and SARS-CoV-2 variants. The method was immunoSEQ multiplex PCR; TCRdb's version includes in-frame clones alone and lacks a portion of them. The sample has about 440,000 clones, roughly 91% seen once. Treatment denoted: 15 to 20 received Ad26.COV2.S at low or high dose, single or two shots; several received placebo; per-sample allocation not given. Specimen acquisition occurred on day 63 following the initial vaccine or placebo injection. The input for sequencing was peripheral blood, taken in a trial of Ad26.COV2.S vaccine versus placebo. Receptor source: a person between 18 and 60 years old who received the Ad26.COV2.S COVID-19 vaccine or a placebo.

This clone was picked up one time. J is TRBJ2-7 and V is TRBV4-2, with 10 bases aligning to TRBD2. Germline CDR1 reads LGHNA; CDR2 reads YNFKEQ. The CDR3 has 16 amino acids. Trimming took 1 base from V and 6 from J; bases not matched to a gene: 9. The CDR3 nucleotides are TGTGCCAGCAGCCAAGTGGAGCGGGAGGGCCGGGTCGAGCAGTACTTC. Translating it yields CASSQVEREGRVEQYF.

This sequence joins TRBV15 and TRBJ2-7, with a tentative D call TRBD2 (5 bases). The CDR3 is made up of 13 amino acids. V was pared by 5 bases and J by 4 bases, with 12 bases between. The V gene's germline CDR1 is LNHNV and CDR2 YYDKDF (reference sequence). The CDR3 protein is CATSRFGVYEQYF. In DNA, the CDR3 is TGTGCCACCAGCCGGTTCGGGGTGTACGAGCAGTACTTC.

CDR3 nucleotides: TGTGCCACCAGCAGAGGGACAGTCAGTTGGACAGATACGCAGTATTTT. Translated: CATSRGTVSWTDTQYF. This chain links TRBV15 with TRBJ2-3, with TRBD1 as a possible D gene (6 bases). Germline CDR1 LNHNV, CDR2 YYDKDF (reference sequence). This CDR3 has 16 residues. The germline V and J ends were trimmed by 1 base and 3 bases, with 14 bases remaining between them.

The gene calls are TRBV29-1 and TRBJ2-7, with TRBD1 matching 7 bases. V lost 1 base and J lost 4; bases outside the gene matches: 4. This CDR3 spans 13 amino acids. Germline lookup yields CDR1 SQVTM and CDR2 ANQGSEA. The CDR3 bases are TGCAGCGTTGAAGGGCCGGACAGGTACGAGCAGTACTTC. Residues: CSVEGPDRYEQYF.

V gene TRBV14 combines with J gene TRBJ1-1; tentatively, D is TRBD1 (6 bases). The CDR3 is made up of 14 amino acids. Trimming left V 1 base short and J 5 bases short, with 11 bases between. Germline-derived CDR1 and CDR2 are SGHDN and FVKESK. In nucleotides, the CDR3 is TGTGCCAGCAGCCAAGCTCAGGGGTATACTGAAGCTTTCTTT. It translates to CASSQAQGYTEAFF.

The CDR3: CASSQGLGLAEFSPFF. The CDR3 DNA sequence: TGTGCCAGCAGCCAAGGTTTGGGACTAGCGGAATTCTCCCCGTTCTTC. The chain combines TRBV4-2 with TRBJ2-1, with 11 bases matching TRBD2. Germline V lookup: CDR1 LGHNA, CDR2 YNFKEQ. This CDR3 contains 16 residues. With 1 base clipped from V and 15 bases from J, the junction kept 14 bases outside the gene matches.

DNA of the CDR3: TGTGCCACCAGCTACTCGGGGGCCGAAACTGAAGCTTTCTTT. Translated, it gives CATSYSGAETEAFF. The V and J genes are TRBV15 and TRBJ1-1, with D perhaps TRBD1 (6 bases). Deletions cut 5 bases from V and 5 bases from J, with 15 bases between. CDR1 and CDR2 from the germline V gene are LNHNV and YYDKDF (reference sequence). The CDR3 sequence is 14 residues long. The variable domain in full, completed from reference TRBV15 and TRBJ1-1, reads DAMVIQNPRYQVTQFGKPVTLSCSQTLNHNVMYWYQQKSSQAPKLLFHYYDKDFNNEADTPDNFQSRRPNTSFCFLDIRSPGLGDTAMYLCATSYSGAETEAFFGQGTRLTVV.

In nucleotides, the CDR3 is TGTGCCAGCTCACCACGCCGAAGACCCGGGGAGAGGTTCTCCTACGAGCAGTACTTC. Encoded protein: CASSPRRRPGERFSYEQYF. The rearrangement joins TRBV18 to TRBJ2-7; maybe TRBD2 (5 bases). The CDR3 contains 19 residues. The germline V gene encodes CDR1 KGHSH and CDR2 LQKENI. Deletions cut 1 base from V and 0 bases from J, with 22 bases between.

The chain carries TRBV9 and TRBJ1-1, with D tentatively TRBD1 (6 bases). The V end lost 6 bases, the J end lost 10 bases, and 25 bases lay between the germline ends. The CDR3 totals 15 residues. Germline V gene lookup returns CDR1 SGDLS and CDR2 YYNGEE. CDR3 sequence (DNA): TGTGCCAGCACCCCTGGGGGCGCCGCCGGTGGTGGAGCTTTCTTT. Amino acid sequence: CASTPGGAAGGGAFF.

About this clone: Other DNA variants within this sample encode the same CDR3. The chain combines TRBV19 with TRBJ2-2, with a tentative D call TRBD2 (5 bases). This CDR3 is built from 14 residues. The germline V gene encodes CDR1 LNHDA and CDR2 SQIVND (reference sequence). Trimming stripped 5 bases from V and 2 bases from J, with 9 bases between. CDR3 in DNA: TGTGCCAGTAGTCCCGGACTTAACACCGGGGAGCTGTTTTTT. Translated, it gives CASSPGLNTGELFF.

This chain links TRBV9 with TRBJ1-2; perhaps TRBD1 as D (5 bases). The germline V and J ends were trimmed by 3 bases and 6 bases, with 21 bases remaining between them. The CDR3 length is 16 residues. Germline lookup yields CDR1 SGDLS and CDR2 YYNGEE. The CDR3 nucleotides read TGTGCCAGCAGCGGCCTTTCGGACAACCGCATCCATGGCTACACCTTC. Residues: CASSGLSDNRIHGYTF.

The rearrangement links TRBV3-1 (or the pseudogene TRBV3-2) to TRBJ1-1, with D unclear. V shed 5 bases and J shed 0 bases, with 7 bases lying between them. Germline V lookup: CDR1 LGHDT, CDR2 YNNKEL (reference sequence). The CDR3 totals 13 residues. The CDR3 nucleotides read TGTGCCAGCAGCATTAACGTGAACACTGAAGCTTTCTTT. Translation: CASSINVNTEAFF.

The chain combines TRBV7-9 with TRBJ2-1; 14 bases are a match to TRBD2. The junction had 1 base not matched to a gene; V was cut back by 3 bases and J by 6 bases. CDR1 is SEHNR, CDR2 FQNEAQ, per germline (reference sequence). The CDR3 loop spans 15 amino acids. CDR3 sequence: CASSLGLAGVNEQFF. For the CDR3, the DNA is TGTGCCAGCAGCTTGGGACTAGCGGGAGTCAATGAGCAGTTCTTC.

This clone was found once. The rearrangement links TRBV27 to TRBJ2-3; no clear D. Germline CDR1 reads MNHEY; CDR2 reads SMNVEV (reference sequence). V was shortened by 4 bases and J by 4 bases, with 6 bases between the two germline ends. This CDR3 region has 12 residues. CDR3 coding DNA: TGTGCCAGCAGTTACGGTCCAGATACGCAGTATTTT. Translated, it gives CASSYGPDTQYF.

The rearrangement uses TRBV19 and TRBJ1-2; maybe TRBD1 (5 bases). V was clipped by 1 base and J by 4 bases, with 10 bases between them. The CDR3 loop spans 14 amino acids. Looked up from germline, CDR1 is LNHDA and CDR2 is SQIVND (reference sequence). The CDR3 sequence: CASSIVEGSYGYTF. CDR3 bases: TGTGCCAGTAGTATAGTTGAGGGGAGCTATGGCTACACCTTC.

The chain uses TRBV7-9 and TRBJ2-3, with 11 positions matching TRBD1. Germline loops: CDR1 SEHNR, CDR2 FQNEAQ (reference sequence). The V gene end was trimmed by 2 bases and the J gene end by 3 bases; junction bases not matched to a gene: 7. The CDR3 length is 17 residues. The chain's CDR3 is CASSLYRGQGGTDTQYF. CDR3 DNA: TGTGCCAGCAGCTTATACAGGGGACAGGGGGGAACAGATACGCAGTATTTT.

Here the CDR3 reads CASSHLPRGENYGYTF. For the CDR3, the DNA is TGTGCCAGCAGCCACCTACCCAGGGGGGAAAACTATGGCTACACCTTC. The chain recombines TRBV5-5 with TRBJ1-2, with 7 bases fitting TRBD1. The CDR3 length is 16 residues. Germline CDR1 is SGHKS and CDR2 is YYEKEE (reference sequence). With V trimmed by 4 bases and J by 2 bases, 11 bases remained unmatched.

The genes are TRBV28 and TRBJ2-5, with 8 bases lining up with TRBD2. The CDR3 spans 15 residues. Trimming removed 4 bases from V and 2 bases from J; junction bases left unmatched: 6. From germline, CDR1 is MDHEN and CDR2 SYDVKM. Here the CDR3 reads CASSWSGSTQETQYF. The CDR3 DNA reads TGTGCCAGCAGTTGGAGCGGGAGCACTCAAGAGACCCAGTACTTC.

This clone was observed a few times. This chain uses TRBV6-4 with TRBJ1-6; no reliable D call. The germline V gene encodes CDR1 MRHNA and CDR2 SNTAGT. The germline V and J ends were trimmed by 0 bases and 7 bases, with 4 bases remaining between them. The CDR3 extends over 13 amino acids. The CDR3 region has the DNA TGTGCCAGCAGTGACTCCGTAAATTCACCCCTCCACTTT. Translated, it gives CASSDSVNSPLHF.

The CDR3 here is CASSIRGYEQFF. For the CDR3, the DNA is TGTGCCAGCAGTATCAGGGGGTATGAGCAGTTCTTC. This chain connects TRBV6-5 to TRBJ2-1; TRBD1 agrees at 7 bases. Germline CDR1 reads MNHEY; CDR2 reads SVGAGI. This CDR3 spans 12 amino acids. Unmatched junction bases numbered 3, after V lost 5 bases and J lost 8 bases.

This chain connects TRBV7-2 to TRBJ1-2, with D perhaps matching TRBD1 (6 bases). This CDR3 region has 13 residues. The V end lost 2 bases, the J end lost 7 bases, and 11 bases lay between the germline ends. Germline loops: CDR1 SGHTA, CDR2 FQGNSA. The CDR3 coding sequence is TGTGCCAGCAGCTTATCGCACAGGGTTGGCTACACCTTC. It encodes CASSLSHRVGYTF.

This rearrangement joins TRBV30 to TRBJ1-6; D is ambiguous. Germline assignment: CDR1 GTSNPN and CDR2 SVGIG (reference sequence). The V gene lost 3 bases and the J gene lost 11 bases, with 11 bases spanning the gap. CDR3 size: 12 residues. As DNA, the CDR3 is TGTGCCTGGAGCTCTTTGTGGGCACCCCTCCACTTT. It specifies CAWSSLWAPLHF.

J is TRBJ2-5 and V is TRBV28, with 7 bases matching TRBD1. V dropped 6 bases and J dropped 5; count of bases not matched to a gene: 9. This CDR3 contains 14 residues. Germline CDR1 reads MDHEN; CDR2 reads SYDVKM. This CDR3 is CASSMTGLGETQYF. The CDR3 nucleotides are TGTGCCAGCAGCATGACAGGGTTGGGGGAGACCCAGTACTTC.

The chain is built from TRBV19 and TRBJ2-1, with 8 bases aligning to TRBD1. CDR1 and CDR2 from the germline V gene are LNHDA and SQIVND (reference sequence). CDR3 size: 15 residues. J was trimmed by 4 bases and V by 2 bases; bases with no gene match: 4. CDR3 protein: CASSIQGASYNEQFF. Here the CDR3 DNA reads TGTGCCAGTAGTATACAGGGGGCCTCGTACAATGAGCAGTTCTTC.

V gene TRBV6-2 or TRBV6-3 combines with J gene TRBJ2-7, with TRBD2 matching 7 bases. The germline CDR1 and CDR2 sequences are MNHEY and SVGEGT. The CDR3 is 18 residues long. J lost 1 base, V lost 0 bases, and 12 bases had no gene match. CDR3 sequence reads: CASSYSRGSVVGSYEQYF. CDR3 sequence (DNA): TGTGCCAGCAGTTACTCTCGCGGGAGCGTCGTTGGGTCCTACGAGCAGTACTTC.

Details on this clone: This same CDR3 is encoded by further DNA sequences in the sample. This chain uses TRBV11-2 with TRBJ2-1; D not resolved. Germline CDR1 SGHAT, CDR2 FQNNGV. Deletions cut 1 base from V and 6 bases from J, with 7 bases between. The CDR3 extends over 13 amino acids. The CDR3 DNA reads as TGTGCCAGCAGCTTAGGACTCGGCAATGAGCAGTTCTTC. Translation gives CASSLGLGNEQFF.

CDR3 DNA: TGTGCCAGTAGGCCAACAGGGAAGAGCAATCAGCCCCAGCATTTT. Residues: CASRPTGKSNQPQHF. The chain is built from TRBV19 and TRBJ1-5, with D perhaps matching TRBD1 (6 bases). This CDR3 is built from 15 residues. Trimming removed 6 bases from V and 1 base from J, with 13 bases in between. Germline-derived CDR1 and CDR2 are LNHDA and SQIVND (reference sequence).